These T cell receptor beta chains were read from a single sample in a study of response to subunit inactivated influenza vaccine. Using its own MiXCR run on the RT-PCR reads, TCRdb lists one record per CDR3 protein. The sample carries 600,000 to 700,000 distinct CDR3 sequences, 11% to 15% recorded once. The sequencing used PBMCs from blood, collected less than 15 days before vaccination. The receptors stem from a man aged 45-65 years who received an inactivated influenza vaccine. The CDR3 runs from the conserved cysteine through the conserved F or W. D genes are given only for firm matches. Size tells how often a clone was seen (once, few, many) or the class of an expanded clone, and some rows leave it out.

>NA|TRBV5-1|TRBJ2-1|TRBD1
CASSRGQGGIEQFF
TGCGCCAGCAGTAGGGGACAGGGGGGTATTGAGCAGTTCTTC
>NA|TRBV6-2/TRBV6-3|TRBJ1-5|NA
CASSYSGIYEEGNQPQHF
TGTGCCAGCAGTTACTCGGGTATATACGAGGAGGGCAATCAGCCCCAGCATTTT
>NA|TRBV28|TRBJ2-2|NA
CASSFKGGELFF
TGTGCCAGCAGTTTTAAAGGGGGGGAGCTGTTTTTT
>few|TRBV27|TRBJ2-7|NA
CASSLVVPLVGAEQYF
TGTGCCAGCAGTTTAGTCGTCCCACTAGTAGGGGCCGAGCAGTACTTC
>many|TRBV4-1|TRBJ2-3|NA
CASSQDHKNTQYF
TGCGCCAGCAGCCAAGATCATAAGAATACGCAGTATTTT
>NA|TRBV15|TRBJ2-1|NA
CATSRDGFYNEQFF
TGTGCCACCAGCAGAGATGGGTTCTACAATGAGCAGTTCTTC
>few|TRBV29-1|TRBJ2-5|TRBD1
CSVRDRGHQETQYF
TGCAGCGTGAGGGACAGGGGTCATCAAGAGACCCAGTACTTC
>NA|TRBV28|TRBJ1-1|NA
CASSPYSPGRNTEAFF
TGTGCCAGCAGTCCTTACAGTCCGGGACGGAACACTGAAGCTTTCTTT
>NA|TRBV10-3|TRBJ1-1|TRBD1
CAISGQGPTEAFF
TGTGCCATCAGTGGACAGGGACCCACTGAAGCTTTCTTT
>NA|TRBV5-1|TRBJ1-1|NA
CASSLLGPGNDEAFF
TGCGCCAGCAGCTTATTGGGACCCGGGAACGATGAAGCTTTCTTT
>NA|TRBV3-1|TRBJ2-7|NA
CASSQESGFSYEQYF
TGTGCCAGCAGCCAAGAGAGCGGTTTCTCCTACGAGCAGTACTTC
>NA|TRBV7-2|TRBJ2-2|NA
CASSFNGPGSGELFF
TGTGCCAGCAGCTTCAACGGGCCAGGGAGCGGGGAGCTGTTTTTT
>few|TRBV12-3/TRBV12-4|TRBJ1-1|TRBD1
CASSLGQGTTEAFF
TGTGCCAGCAGTTTAGGACAGGGGACCACTGAAGCTTTCTTT
>few|TRBV20-1|TRBJ1-1|NA
CRAERGNTEAFF
TGCAGGGCAGAAAGGGGGAACACTGAAGCTTTCTTT
>many|TRBV5-1|TRBJ2-3|NA
CASSPLQGTDTQYF
TGCGCCAGCTCCCCCCTGCAGGGCACAGATACGCAGTATTTT
>few|TRBV10-3|TRBJ2-5|NA
CAISDNREETQYF
TGTGCCATCAGTGATAACAGGGAGGAGACCCAGTACTTC
>NA|TRBV15|TRBJ2-5|NA
CATSSVRGGEETQYF
TGTGCCACCAGCAGTGTTCGGGGTGGGGAAGAGACCCAGTACTTC
>few|TRBV2|TRBJ2-1|TRBD2
CASSAGLVSYNEQFF
TGTGCCAGCAGTGCTGGACTAGTTTCCTACAATGAGCAGTTCTTC
>NA|TRBV6-1|TRBJ1-1|TRBD1
CASRAGTGALDEAFF
TGTGCCAGCAGGGCTGGGACAGGGGCTCTTGACGAAGCTTTCTTT
>NA|TRBV3-1|TRBJ2-5|TRBD2
CASSQTGGTSGRKETQYF
TGTGCCAGCAGCCAGACAGGGGGCACTAGCGGGAGGAAAGAGACCCAGTACTTC
>few|TRBV6-5|TRBJ2-3|TRBD2
CASSYRGGRTDTQYF
TGTGCCAGCAGTTACCGCGGGGGGCGAACAGATACGCAGTATTTT
>NA|TRBV29-1|TRBJ2-7|NA
CSVAPSFYEQYF
TGCAGCGTTGCACCCAGCTTTTACGAGCAGTACTTC
>NA|TRBV25-1|TRBJ2-1|NA
CASSHRDYYNEQFF
TGTGCCAGCAGCCACAGGGATTACTACAATGAGCAGTTCTTC
>once|TRBV24-1|TRBJ2-4|TRBD1
CATSAGQGTTKNIQYF
TGTGCCACCAGTGCCGGACAGGGTACGACCAAAAACATTCAGTACTTC
>NA|TRBV7-2|TRBJ2-5|NA
CASSPTPGRETQYF
TGTGCCAGCAGCCCCACCCCGGGGCGAGAGACCCAGTACTTC
>few|TRBV29-1|TRBJ1-1|NA
CSVEGAGVVTEAFF
TGCAGCGTTGAAGGGGCAGGGGTGGTGACTGAAGCTTTCTTT
>few|TRBV13|TRBJ1-3|NA
CASSYQRGSGNTIYF
TGTGCCAGCAGCTATCAAAGGGGATCTGGAAACACCATATATTTT
>few|TRBV20-1|TRBJ1-1|NA
CSADILGLGDEAFF
TGCAGTGCTGATATACTCGGATTAGGGGATGAAGCTTTCTTT
>NA|TRBV9|TRBJ2-5|NA
CASSPMPDRSETQYF
TGTGCCAGCAGCCCAATGCCGGACCGTTCAGAGACCCAGTACTTC
>NA|TRBV6-1|TRBJ2-2|TRBD2
CASSRTSGGILTGELFF
TGTGCCAGCAGTAGGACTAGCGGGGGTATTCTCACCGGGGAGCTGTTTTTT
>NA|TRBV29-1|TRBJ2-5|NA
CSVVRSQETQYF
TGCAGCGTTGTAAGGAGCCAAGAGACCCAGTACTTC
>few|TRBV6-1|TRBJ1-1|TRBD1
CASSRGQFVQAFF
TGTGCCAGCAGCCGGGGACAGTTTGTACAAGCTTTCTTT
>few|TRBV12-3/TRBV12-4|TRBJ2-1|NA
CASSSGFAPREQFF
TGTGCCAGCAGTTCAGGGTTTGCGCCTCGTGAGCAGTTCTTC